The present TCR beta chain was sequenced within a study of T cells in Graves' hyperthyroidism and ophthalmopathy. RNA transcripts served as the template for amplifying TCR beta CDR3 regions. The study used the HTBI primer set for a first-round RT-PCR of the TCR CDR3. MiXCR, applied by TCRdb to the multiplex PCR reads, yields one record per CDR3 protein. The repertoire includes over 500,000 distinct CDR3 sequences, roughly 45% of them detected once, and 44% sits in the top ten. Patients having uncontrolled infection, another autoimmune disease, pregnancy or lactation were not included. Diagnoses rested on clinical symptoms, serum thyroxine and TRAb, thyroid ultrasound and orbital computed tomography. This CDR3 is 14 amino acids long. J gave up 5 bases and V 8 bases, and 8 bases lay outside the gene matches. Germline V CDR1 and CDR2: SNHLY, FYNNEI.

The chain recombines TRBV2 with TRBJ2-5; TRBD1 matches at 10 bases. The TCR comes from an adult woman with Graves' disease, either hyperthyroidism or ophthalmopathy (not recorded which). Sample: peripheral blood or thyroid tissue (not recorded which). The CDR3 reads CASGRDRGAETQYF. CDR3 DNA sequence: TGTGCCAGCGGTCGGGACAGGGGTGCGGAGACCCAGTACTTC.